This T cell receptor (beta chain) was recorded in a study of blood T cell repertoires in COVID-19. Study context: Sites across the United States, Italy and Spain contributed samples from acute and convalescent COVID-19.

Germline V gene lookup returns CDR1 SGDLS and CDR2 YYNGEE. Trimming removed 4 bases from V and 5 bases from J, with 12 bases in between. The CDR3 consists of 13 residues. TCRdb's table, derived via immunoSEQ multiplex PCR, lists solely in-frame clones and lacks some. Of tens of thousands of clones in the sample, roughly 89% were seen once. The sequenced sample was peripheral blood. The rearrangement joins TRBV9 to TRBJ2-5; D call uncertain. This receptor was obtained from a man aged 70-80 years with active COVID-19. The CDR3 bases are TGTGCCAGCAGCCCGAACCCTCGGGAGACCCAGTACTTC. Its protein is CASSPNPRETQYF.